Detailed here is one T cell receptor (beta chain). Its cognate antigen is unknown. Both 60 Vbeta primers and 13 Jbeta primers went into the PCR. Repertoires were generated with immunoSEQ multiplex PCR, while TCRdb's copy carries only in-frame clones and drops some. The sample yields roughly 150,000 clones, over 75% seen once. This sample is drawn from a study of cytomegalovirus exposure and HLA in healthy donors. The CDR3 sequence is 14 residues long. The V end lost 7 bases, the J end lost 5 bases, and 14 bases lay between the germline ends. CDR1 and CDR2 from the germline V gene are MNHNY and SVGAGI (reference sequence). General study points: After further analysis at a later stage, under 20,000 TCR beta sequences were associated with HLA alleles at 0.05 false discovery rate. Cytomegalovirus association was listed for 164 TCR beta chains.

The TCR was taken from a male donor in good health and CMV-seronegative. Sequencing used PBMCs. The rearrangement links TRBV6-6 to TRBJ2-2, with D possibly matching TRBD2 (6 bases). CDR3 region: CASTSSEGTGELFF. The DNA of the CDR3 is TGTGCCAGCACCTCCTCGGAGGGGACCGGGGAGCTGTTTTTT.